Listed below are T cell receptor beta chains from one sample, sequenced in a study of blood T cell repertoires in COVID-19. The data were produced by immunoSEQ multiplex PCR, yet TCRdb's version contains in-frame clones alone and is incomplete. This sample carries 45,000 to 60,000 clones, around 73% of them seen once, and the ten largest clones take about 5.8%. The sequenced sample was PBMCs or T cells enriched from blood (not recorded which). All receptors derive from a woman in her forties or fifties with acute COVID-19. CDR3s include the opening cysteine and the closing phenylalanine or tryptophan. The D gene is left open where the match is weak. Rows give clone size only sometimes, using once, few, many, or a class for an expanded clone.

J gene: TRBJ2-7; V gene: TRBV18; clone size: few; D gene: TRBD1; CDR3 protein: CASSSRDRGSYEQYF; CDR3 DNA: TGTGCCAGCTCAAGCCGGGACAGGGGCTCCTACGAGCAGTACTTC
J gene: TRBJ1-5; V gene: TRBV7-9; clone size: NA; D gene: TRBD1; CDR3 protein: CASGKPPRGLSNQPQHF; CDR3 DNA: TGTGCCAGCGGAAAACCGCCCAGGGGGCTGAGCAATCAGCCCCAGCATTTT
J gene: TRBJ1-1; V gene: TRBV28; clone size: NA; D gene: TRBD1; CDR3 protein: CASSKDRAAFF; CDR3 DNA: TGTGCCAGCAGCAAGGACAGGGCTGCTTTCTTT
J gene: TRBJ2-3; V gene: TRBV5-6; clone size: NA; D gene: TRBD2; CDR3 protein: CASSLGTSADTQYF; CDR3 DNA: TGTGCCAGCAGCTTGGGGACTAGCGCGGATACGCAGTATTTT
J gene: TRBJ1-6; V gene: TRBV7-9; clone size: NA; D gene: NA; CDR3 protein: CASSFEGGPLHF; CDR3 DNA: TGTGCCAGCAGCTTTGAGGGAGGGCCCCTCCACTTT
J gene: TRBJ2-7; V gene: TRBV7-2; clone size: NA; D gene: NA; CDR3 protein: CASRGAGGVEQYF; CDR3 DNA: TGTGCCAGCCGGGGGGCAGGGGGCGTGGAGCAGTACTTC
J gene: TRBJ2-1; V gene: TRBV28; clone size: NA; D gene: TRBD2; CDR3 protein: CASSWGGSNEQFF; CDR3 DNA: TGTGCCAGCAGTTGGGGGGGTAGCAATGAGCAGTTCTTC
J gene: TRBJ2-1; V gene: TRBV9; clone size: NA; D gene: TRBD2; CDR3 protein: CASRRGLAGRDEQFF; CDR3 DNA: TGTGCCAGCAGAAGGGGACTAGCGGGGAGGGATGAGCAGTTCTTC
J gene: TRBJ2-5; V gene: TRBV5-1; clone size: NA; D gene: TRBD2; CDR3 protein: CASSSTAGGIQETQYF; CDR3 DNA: TGCGCCAGCAGCTCCACCGCGGGGGGCATACAAGAGACCCAGTACTTC
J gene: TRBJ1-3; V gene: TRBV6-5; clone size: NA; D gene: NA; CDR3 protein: CASVFSGNTIYF; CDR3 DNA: TGTGCCAGTGTCTTCTCTGGAAACACCATATATTTT
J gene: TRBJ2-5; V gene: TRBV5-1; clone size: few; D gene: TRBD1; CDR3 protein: CASSTDRRSRGQETQYF; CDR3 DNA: TGCGCCAGCAGCACGGACAGGCGGTCGAGAGGTCAAGAGACCCAGTACTTC
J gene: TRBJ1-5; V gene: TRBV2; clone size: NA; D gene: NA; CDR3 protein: CASSDPRQISNQPQHF; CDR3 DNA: TGTGCCAGCAGTGACCCTAGACAGATTAGCAATCAGCCCCAGCATTTT
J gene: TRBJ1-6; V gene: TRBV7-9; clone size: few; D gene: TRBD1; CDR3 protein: CASSRTGSNSPLHF; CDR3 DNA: TGTGCCAGCAGCCGGACAGGGAGCAATTCACCCCTCCACTTT
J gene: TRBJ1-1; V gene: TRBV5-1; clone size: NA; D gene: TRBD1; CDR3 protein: CASSSLGTGAFFRTEAFF; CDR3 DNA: TGCGCCAGCAGCTCCCTTGGGACAGGGGCCTTTTTTAGGACTGAAGCTTTCTTT
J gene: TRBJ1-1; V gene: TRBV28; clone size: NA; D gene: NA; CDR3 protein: CASSLERKTEAFF; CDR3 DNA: TGTGCCAGCAGTTTAGAGAGGAAAACTGAAGCTTTCTTT
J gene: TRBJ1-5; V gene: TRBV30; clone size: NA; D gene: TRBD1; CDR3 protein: CAWSVGRGTQPQHF; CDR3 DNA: TGTGCCTGGAGTGTCGGCAGGGGGACTCAGCCCCAGCATTTT
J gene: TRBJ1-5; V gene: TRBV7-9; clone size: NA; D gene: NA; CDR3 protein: CASSPGVSNQPQHF; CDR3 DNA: TGTGCCAGCAGCCCAGGGGTATCAAATCAGCCCCAGCATTTT
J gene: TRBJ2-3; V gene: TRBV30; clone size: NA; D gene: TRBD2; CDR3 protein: CAWSDSGGTDTQYF; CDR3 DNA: TGTGCCTGGAGTGATAGCGGGGGCACAGATACGCAGTATTTT
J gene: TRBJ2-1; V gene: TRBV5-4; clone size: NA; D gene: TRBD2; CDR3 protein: CASSFSSGLAINEQFF; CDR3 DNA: TGTGCCAGCAGCTTTTCGTCAGGACTAGCGATCAATGAGCAGTTCTTC
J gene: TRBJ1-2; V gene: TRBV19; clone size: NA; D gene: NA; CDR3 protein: CASSTLQGLNGYTF; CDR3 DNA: TGTGCCAGTAGTACCCTACAGGGATTGAATGGCTACACCTTC
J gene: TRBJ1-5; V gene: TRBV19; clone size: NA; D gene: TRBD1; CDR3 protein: CASSLTGQGSNQPQHF; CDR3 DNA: TGTGCCAGTAGTCTCACCGGACAGGGTAGCAATCAGCCCCAGCATTTT
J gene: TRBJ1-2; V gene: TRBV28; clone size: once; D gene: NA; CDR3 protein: CASSPPGGPYGYTF; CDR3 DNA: TGTGCCAGCAGTCCACCTGGAGGGCCCTATGGCTACACCTTC
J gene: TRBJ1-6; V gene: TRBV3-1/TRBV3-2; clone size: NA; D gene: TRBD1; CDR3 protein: CASSHRDRPLPLHF; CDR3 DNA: TGTGCCAGCAGCCACCGGGACAGACCCTTGCCCCTCCACTTT
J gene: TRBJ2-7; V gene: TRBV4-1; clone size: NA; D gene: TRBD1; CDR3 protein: CASSQDLGQGYPEQYF; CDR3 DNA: TGCGCCAGCAGCCAAGATCTTGGACAGGGTTATCCCGAGCAGTACTTC
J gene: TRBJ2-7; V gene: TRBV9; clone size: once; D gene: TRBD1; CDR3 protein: CASSRRTGGEYEQYF; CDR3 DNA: TGTGCCAGCAGCAGGCGGACAGGGGGCGAGTACGAGCAGTACTTC
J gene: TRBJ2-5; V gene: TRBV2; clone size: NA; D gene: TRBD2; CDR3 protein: CASSEAVAGARETQYF; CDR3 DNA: TGTGCCAGCAGTGAGGCGGTAGCGGGGGCACGAGAGACCCAGTACTTC
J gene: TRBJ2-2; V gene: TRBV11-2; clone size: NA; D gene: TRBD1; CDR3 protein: CASSHGTATTGELFF; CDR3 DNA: TGTGCCAGCAGCCACGGGACAGCGACCACCGGGGAGCTGTTTTTT
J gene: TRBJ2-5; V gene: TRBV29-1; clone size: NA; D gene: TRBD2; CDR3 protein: CSVGERGVHAETQYF; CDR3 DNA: TGCAGCGTTGGGGAGCGGGGGGTACATGCAGAGACCCAGTACTTC
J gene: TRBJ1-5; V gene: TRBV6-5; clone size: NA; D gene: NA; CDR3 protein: CASTLRWGGDQPQHF; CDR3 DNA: TGTGCCAGCACTCTAAGGTGGGGGGGCGACCAGCCCCAGCATTTT
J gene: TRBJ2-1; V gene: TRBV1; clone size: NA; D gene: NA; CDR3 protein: CTSSQKLERGSSYNEQFF; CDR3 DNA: TGCACCAGCAGCCAAAAGTTAGAGCGGGGTAGCTCCTACAATGAGCAGTTCTTC
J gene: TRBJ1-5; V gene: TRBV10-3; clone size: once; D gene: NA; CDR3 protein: CAISEGAGNQPQHF; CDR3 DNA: TGTGCCATCAGTGAAGGGGCAGGCAATCAGCCCCAGCATTTT
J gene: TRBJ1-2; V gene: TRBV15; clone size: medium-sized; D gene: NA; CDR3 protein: CATSRGRGGANYGYTF; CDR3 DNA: TGTGCCACCAGCAGAGGGCGCGGGGGGGCTAACTATGGCTACACCTTC
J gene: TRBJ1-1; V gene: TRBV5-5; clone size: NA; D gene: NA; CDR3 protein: CASSSTGMANTEAFF; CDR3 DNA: TGTGCCAGCAGTTCTACAGGGATGGCGAACACTGAAGCTTTCTTT
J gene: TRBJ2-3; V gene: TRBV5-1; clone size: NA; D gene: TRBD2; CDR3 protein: CASSLGASGATDTQYF; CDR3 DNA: TGCGCCAGCAGCTTGGGGGCTAGCGGTGCCACAGATACGCAGTATTTT
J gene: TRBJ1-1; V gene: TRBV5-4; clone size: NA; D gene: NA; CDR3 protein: CASSLAGTNTEAFF; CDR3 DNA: TGTGCCAGCAGCTTAGCGGGGACGAACACTGAAGCTTTCTTT
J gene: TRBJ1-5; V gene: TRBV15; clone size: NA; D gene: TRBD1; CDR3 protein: CATSRARDRNNQPQHF; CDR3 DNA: TGTGCCACCAGCAGAGCCCGGGACAGAAACAATCAGCCCCAGCATTTT
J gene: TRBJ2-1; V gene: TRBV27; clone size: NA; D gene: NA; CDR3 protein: CASSPLSGGGHYNEQFF; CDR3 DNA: TGTGCCAGCAGTCCCTTGAGTGGCGGGGGCCACTACAATGAGCAGTTCTTC
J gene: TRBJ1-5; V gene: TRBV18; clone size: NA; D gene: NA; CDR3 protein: CASSKEAGQPQHF; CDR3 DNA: TGTGCCAGCTCAAAGGAGGCGGGACAGCCCCAGCATTTT
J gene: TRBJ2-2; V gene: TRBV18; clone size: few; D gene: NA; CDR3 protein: CASSSGAQPTGELFF; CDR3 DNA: TGTGCCAGCTCAAGTGGGGCTCAGCCCACCGGGGAGCTGTTTTTT
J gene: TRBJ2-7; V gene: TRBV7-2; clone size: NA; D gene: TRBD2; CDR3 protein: CASSPPSGVYEQYF; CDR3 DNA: TGTGCCAGCAGCCCCCCTAGCGGGGTGTACGAGCAGTACTTC
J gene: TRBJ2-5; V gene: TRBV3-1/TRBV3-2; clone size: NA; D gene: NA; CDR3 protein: CASSPRIMGAETQYF; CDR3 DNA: TGTGCCAGCAGCCCCAGAATCATGGGGGCTGAGACCCAGTACTTC
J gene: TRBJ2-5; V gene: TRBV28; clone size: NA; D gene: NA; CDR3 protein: CASSDIETQYF; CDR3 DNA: TGTGCCAGCAGTGACATAGAGACCCAGTACTTC
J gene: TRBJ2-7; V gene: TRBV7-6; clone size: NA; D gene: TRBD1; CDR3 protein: CASSASGTGVHEQYF; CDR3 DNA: TGTGCCAGCAGCGCATCCGGGACAGGGGTCCACGAGCAGTACTTC
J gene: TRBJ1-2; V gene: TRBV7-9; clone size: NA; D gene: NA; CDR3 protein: CASSLAGSPSGYTF; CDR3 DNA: TGTGCCAGCAGCTTAGCGGGCAGCCCTTCTGGCTACACCTTC
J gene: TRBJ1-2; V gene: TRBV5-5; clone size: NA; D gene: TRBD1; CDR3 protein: CASSLDGQGGYGYTF; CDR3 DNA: TGTGCCAGCAGCTTGGATGGACAGGGCGGCTATGGCTACACCTTC
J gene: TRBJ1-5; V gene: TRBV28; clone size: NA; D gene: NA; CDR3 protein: CASSLSGPQPQHF; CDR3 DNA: TGTGCCAGCAGTTTATCAGGTCCTCAGCCCCAGCATTTT
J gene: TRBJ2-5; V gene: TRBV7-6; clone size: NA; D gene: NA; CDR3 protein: CASSSAGLFGRETQYF; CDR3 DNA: TGTGCCAGCAGCTCCGCGGGGCTATTCGGGCGAGAGACCCAGTACTTC
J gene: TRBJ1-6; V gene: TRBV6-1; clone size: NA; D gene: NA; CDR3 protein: CASSDRGLNSPLHF; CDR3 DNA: TGTGCCAGCAGTGATAGGGGTTTGAATTCACCCCTCCACTTT
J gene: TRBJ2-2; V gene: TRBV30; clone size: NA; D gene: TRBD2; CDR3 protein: CAWSALSGDYTGELFF; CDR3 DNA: TGTGCCTGGAGCGCCCTTAGCGGGGATTACACCGGGGAGCTGTTTTTT
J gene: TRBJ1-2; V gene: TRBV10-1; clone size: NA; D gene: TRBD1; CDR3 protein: CASSDWTGEGGYTF; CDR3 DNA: TGCGCCAGCAGTGACTGGACAGGGGAAGGAGGCTACACCTTC
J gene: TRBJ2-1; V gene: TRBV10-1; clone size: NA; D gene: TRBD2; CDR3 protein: CASSESGTRSNEQFF; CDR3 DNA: TGCGCCAGCAGTGAGTCGGGGACTAGGTCCAATGAGCAGTTCTTC
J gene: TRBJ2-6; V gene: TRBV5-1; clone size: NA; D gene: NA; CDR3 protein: CASSSLLSGTGANVLTF; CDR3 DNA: TGCGCCAGCAGCTCTCTCTTGAGCGGCACCGGGGCCAACGTCCTGACTTTC
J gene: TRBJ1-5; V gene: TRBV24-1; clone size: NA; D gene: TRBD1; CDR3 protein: CATSTGVGQPQHF; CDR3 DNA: TGTGCCACCAGTACAGGGGTGGGTCAGCCCCAGCATTTT
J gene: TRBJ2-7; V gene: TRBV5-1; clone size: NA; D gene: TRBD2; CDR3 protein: CASSISGGLYEQYF; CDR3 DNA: TGCGCCAGCAGTATAAGCGGGGGACTCTACGAGCAGTACTTC
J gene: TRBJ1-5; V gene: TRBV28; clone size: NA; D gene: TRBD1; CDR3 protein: CASRRDRGNGQPQHF; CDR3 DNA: TGTGCCAGCAGACGGGACAGGGGGAACGGTCAGCCCCAGCATTTT